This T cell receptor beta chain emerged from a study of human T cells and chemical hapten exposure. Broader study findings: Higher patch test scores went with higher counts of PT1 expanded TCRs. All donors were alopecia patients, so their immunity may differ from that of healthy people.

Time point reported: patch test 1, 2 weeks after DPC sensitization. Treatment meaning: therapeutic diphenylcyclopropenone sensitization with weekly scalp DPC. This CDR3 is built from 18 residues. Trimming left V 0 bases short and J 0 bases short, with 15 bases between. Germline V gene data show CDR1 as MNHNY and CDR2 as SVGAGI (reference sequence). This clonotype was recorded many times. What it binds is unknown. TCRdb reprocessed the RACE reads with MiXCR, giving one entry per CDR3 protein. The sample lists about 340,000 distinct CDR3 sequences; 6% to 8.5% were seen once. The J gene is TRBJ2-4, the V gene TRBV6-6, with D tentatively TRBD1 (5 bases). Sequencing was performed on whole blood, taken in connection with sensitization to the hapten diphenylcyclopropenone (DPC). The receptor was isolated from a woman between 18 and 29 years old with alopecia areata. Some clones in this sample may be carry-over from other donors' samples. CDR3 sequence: CASSYSISTDRAKNIQYF. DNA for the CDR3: TGTGCCAGCAGTTACTCGATTTCGACAGACAGAGCCAAAAACATTCAGTACTTC.